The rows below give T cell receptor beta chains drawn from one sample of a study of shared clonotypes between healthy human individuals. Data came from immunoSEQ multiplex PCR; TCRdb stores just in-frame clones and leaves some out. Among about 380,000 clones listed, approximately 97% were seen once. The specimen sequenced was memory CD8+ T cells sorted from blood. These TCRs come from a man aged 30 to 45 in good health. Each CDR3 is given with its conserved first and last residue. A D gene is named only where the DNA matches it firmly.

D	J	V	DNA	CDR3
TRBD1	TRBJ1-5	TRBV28	TGTGCCAGCCGGGACAGGGGGCTGGTCCAGCATTTT	CASRDRGLVQHF
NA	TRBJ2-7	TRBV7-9	TGTGCCAGCAGCTTAGTACGACAGGGAGGCTACGAGCAGTACTTC	CASSLVRQGGYEQYF
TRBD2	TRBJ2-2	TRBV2	TGTGCCAGCAGGGAGCGGGAGGCCGGGGAGCTGTTTTTT	CASREREAGELFF
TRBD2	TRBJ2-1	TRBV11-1	TGTGCCAGCAGCTCCCACGGGACTAGCGGGAGCACCTACAATGAGCAGTTCTTC	CASSSHGTSGSTYNEQFF
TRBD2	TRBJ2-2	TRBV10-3	TGTGCCATGGGGGGGACCGGGGAGCTGTTTTTT	CAMGGTGELFF
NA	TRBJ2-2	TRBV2	TGTGCCAGCAGAGAAGACCACACCGGGGAGCTGTTTTTT	CASREDHTGELFF
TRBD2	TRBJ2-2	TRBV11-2	TGTGCCAGCAGCTTAGGTATTAGCGGGAGCATCACCGGGGAGCTGTTTTTT	CASSLGISGSITGELFF
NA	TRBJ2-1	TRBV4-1	TGCGCCAGCAGCCACCCCGTCACTAGCTCCTACAATGAGCAGTTCTTC	CASSHPVTSSYNEQFF
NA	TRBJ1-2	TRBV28	TGTGCCAGCAGTTTTGGGTGGACAGACGACTATGGCTACACCTTC	CASSFGWTDDYGYTF
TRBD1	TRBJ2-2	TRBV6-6	TGTGCCAGCAGTTATTGGGACAGGGGGGGGGAGCTGTTTTTT	CASSYWDRGGELFF
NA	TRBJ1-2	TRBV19	TGTGCCAGTAGTCGAGCTTATGGCTACACCTTC	CASSRAYGYTF
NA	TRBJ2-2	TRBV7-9	TGTGCCAGCAGCTACCCCCTCTCAGGACTAAACACCGGGGAGCTGTTTTTT	CASSYPLSGLNTGELFF
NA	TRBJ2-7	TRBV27	TGTGCCAGCAGTTTAGTCTCCCCGGGCGAGCAGTACTTC	CASSLVSPGEQYF
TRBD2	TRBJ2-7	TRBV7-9	TGTGCCAGCAGCCCCGTGGGAGGGTCCTACGAGCAGTACTTC	CASSPVGGSYEQYF
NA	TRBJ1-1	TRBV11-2	TGTGCCAGCAGCTTAGGGGTAGATACTGAAGCTTTCTTT	CASSLGVDTEAFF
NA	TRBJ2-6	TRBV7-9	TGTGCCAGCAACCCATTGGACAACCCCTTCTCTGGGGCCAACGTCCTGACTTTC	CASNPLDNPFSGANVLTF
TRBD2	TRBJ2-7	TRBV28	TGTGCCAGCAGTTTATCCGTGACTAGCGCAACCTACGAGCAGTACTTC	CASSLSVTSATYEQYF
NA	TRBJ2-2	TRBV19	TGTGCCAGTAGTAGGGACACCGGGGAGCTGTTTTTT	CASSRDTGELFF
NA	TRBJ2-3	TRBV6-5	TGTGCCAGCAGTTACTTAGATACGCAGTATTTT	CASSYLDTQYF
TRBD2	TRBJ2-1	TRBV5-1	TGCGCCAGCAGCTTTCTAGCGGGAGTAGGTAATGAGCAGTTCTTC	CASSFLAGVGNEQFF
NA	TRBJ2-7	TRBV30	TGTGCCTGGAGTGGTCCCTCCGAGCAGTACTTC	CAWSGPSEQYF
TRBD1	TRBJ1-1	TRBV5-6	TGTGCCAGCAGCTCTCTCACGCAGGGGGCGTGGGGCACTGAAGCTTTCTTT	CASSSLTQGAWGTEAFF
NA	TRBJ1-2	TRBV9	TGTGCCAGCAGCGTTCGGGACCTTAACTATGGCTACACCTTC	CASSVRDLNYGYTF
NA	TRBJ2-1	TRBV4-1	TGCGCCAGCAGCCAAGTAGGCAGGGACAATGAGCAGTTCTTC	CASSQVGRDNEQFF
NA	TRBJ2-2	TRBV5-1	TGCGCCAGCAGCGTGACAGGGAACACCGGGGAGCTGTTTTTT	CASSVTGNTGELFF
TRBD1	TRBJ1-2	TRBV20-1	TGCAGTGCTCCACAGGGGATGGGCTACACCTTC	CSAPQGMGYTF